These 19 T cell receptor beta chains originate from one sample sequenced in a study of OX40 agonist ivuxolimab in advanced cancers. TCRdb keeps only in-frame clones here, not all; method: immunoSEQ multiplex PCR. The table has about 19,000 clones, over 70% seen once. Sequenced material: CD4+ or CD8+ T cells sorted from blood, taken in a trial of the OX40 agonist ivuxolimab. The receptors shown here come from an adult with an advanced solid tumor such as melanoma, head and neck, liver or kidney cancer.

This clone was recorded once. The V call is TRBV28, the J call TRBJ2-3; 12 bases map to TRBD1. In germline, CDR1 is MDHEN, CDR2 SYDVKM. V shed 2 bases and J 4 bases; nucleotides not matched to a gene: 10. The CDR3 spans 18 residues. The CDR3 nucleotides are TGTGCCAGCAGTTTAAGTCTCCGGGACAGGGGGCTGGCAGATACGCAGTATTTT. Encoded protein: CASSLSLRDRGLADTQYF.

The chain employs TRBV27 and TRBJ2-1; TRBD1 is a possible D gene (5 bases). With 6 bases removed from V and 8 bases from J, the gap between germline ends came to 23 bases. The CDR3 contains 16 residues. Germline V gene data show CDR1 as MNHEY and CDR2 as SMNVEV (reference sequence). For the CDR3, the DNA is TGTGCCAGCAGGAATCCGACAGACATAGATACCTATGAGCAGTTCTTC. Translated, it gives CASRNPTDIDTYEQFF.

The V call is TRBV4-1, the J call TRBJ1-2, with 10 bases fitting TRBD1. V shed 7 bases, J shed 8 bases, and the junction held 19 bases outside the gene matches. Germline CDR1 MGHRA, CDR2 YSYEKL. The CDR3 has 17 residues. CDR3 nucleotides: TGCGCCAGCATGAAAAGACACCGGGACAGGGGCAGTGAAGGCTACACCTTC. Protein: CASMKRHRDRGSEGYTF.

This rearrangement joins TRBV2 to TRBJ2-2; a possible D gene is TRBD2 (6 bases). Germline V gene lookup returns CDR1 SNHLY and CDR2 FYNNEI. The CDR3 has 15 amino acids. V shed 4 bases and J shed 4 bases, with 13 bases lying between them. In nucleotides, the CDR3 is TGTGCCAGCAGTGTTCGGGGCGGGGTCACCGGGGAGCTGTTTTTT. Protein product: CASSVRGGVTGELFF.

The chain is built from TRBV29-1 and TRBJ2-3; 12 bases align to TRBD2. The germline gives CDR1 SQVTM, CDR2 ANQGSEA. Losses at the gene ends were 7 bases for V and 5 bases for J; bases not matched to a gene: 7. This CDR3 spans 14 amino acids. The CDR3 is CSGGLAGERDTQYF. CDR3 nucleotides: TGCAGCGGGGGACTAGCGGGCGAGAGAGATACGCAGTATTTT.

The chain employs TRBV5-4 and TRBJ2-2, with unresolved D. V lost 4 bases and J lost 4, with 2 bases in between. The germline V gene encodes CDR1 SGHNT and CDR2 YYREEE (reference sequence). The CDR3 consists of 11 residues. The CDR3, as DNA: TGTGCCAGCAGCACCACCGGGGAGCTGTTTTTT. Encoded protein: CASSTTGELFF. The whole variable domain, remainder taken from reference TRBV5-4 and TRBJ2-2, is ETGVTQSPTHLIKTRGQQVTLRCSSQSGHNTVSWYQQALGQGPQFIFQYYREEENGRGNFPPRFSGLQFPNYSSELNVNALELDDSALYLCASSTTGELFFGEGSRLTVL.

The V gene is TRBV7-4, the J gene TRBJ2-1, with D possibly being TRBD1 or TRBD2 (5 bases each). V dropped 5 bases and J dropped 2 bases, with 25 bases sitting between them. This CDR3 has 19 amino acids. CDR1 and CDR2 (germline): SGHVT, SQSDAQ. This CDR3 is CASSQRHGDDRRTYNEQFF. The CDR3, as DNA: TGTGCCAGCAGCCAACGACACGGGGACGACCGAAGGACCTACAATGAGCAGTTCTTC.

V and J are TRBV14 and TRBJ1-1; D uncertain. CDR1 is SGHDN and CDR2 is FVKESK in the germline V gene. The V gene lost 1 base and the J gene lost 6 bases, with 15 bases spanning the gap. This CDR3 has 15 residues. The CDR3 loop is CASSQVQTPGAEAFF. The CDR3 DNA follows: TGTGCCAGCAGCCAAGTTCAAACACCGGGAGCTGAAGCTTTCTTT.

The CDR3 DNA reads TGTGCCAGCAGTACAATAGCGCGGACCTACGAGCAGTACTTC. This translates into CASSTIARTYEQYF. This chain uses TRBV27 with TRBJ2-7; D possibly corresponds to TRBD2 (5 bases). Germline V gene lookup returns CDR1 MNHEY and CDR2 SMNVEV (reference sequence). V was pared by 5 bases and J by 2 bases, with 13 bases between. The CDR3 has 14 amino acids.

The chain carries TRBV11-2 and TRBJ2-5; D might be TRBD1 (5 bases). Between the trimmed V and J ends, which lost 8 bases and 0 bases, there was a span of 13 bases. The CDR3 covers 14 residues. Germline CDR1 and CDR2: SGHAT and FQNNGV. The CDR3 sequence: CASLIAGYQETQYF. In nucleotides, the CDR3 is TGTGCCAGCTTGATCGCAGGGTACCAAGAGACCCAGTACTTC.

In DNA form, the CDR3 reads TGTGCCTCGAAAAGCCCTAGCGGGAGGATCCCCCATGAGCAGTTCTTC. It codes for CASKSPSGRIPHEQFF. The J gene is TRBJ2-1, the V gene TRBV2; 11 positions match TRBD2. This CDR3 has 16 residues. The junction had 17 bases not matched to a gene; V was cut back by 11 bases and J by 8 bases. CDR1 and CDR2 (germline): SNHLY, FYNNEI.

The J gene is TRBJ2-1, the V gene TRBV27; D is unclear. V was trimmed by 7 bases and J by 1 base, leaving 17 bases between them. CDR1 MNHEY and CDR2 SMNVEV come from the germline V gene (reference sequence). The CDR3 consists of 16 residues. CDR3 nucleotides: TGTGCCAGCAACCCGAAGGGCCACACTTCCTACAATGAGCAGTTCTTC. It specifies CASNPKGHTSYNEQFF.

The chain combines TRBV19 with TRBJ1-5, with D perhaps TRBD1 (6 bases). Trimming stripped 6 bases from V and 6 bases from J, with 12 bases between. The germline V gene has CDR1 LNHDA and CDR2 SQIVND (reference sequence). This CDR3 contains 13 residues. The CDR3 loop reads CASRTGTIQPQHF. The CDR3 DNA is TGTGCCAGTAGGACCGGGACAATTCAGCCCCAGCATTTT.

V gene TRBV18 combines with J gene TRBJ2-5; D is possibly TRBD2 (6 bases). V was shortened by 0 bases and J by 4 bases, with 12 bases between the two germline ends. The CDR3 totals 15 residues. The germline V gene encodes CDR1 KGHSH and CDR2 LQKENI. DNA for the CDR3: TGTGCCAGCTCACCACCGTCCCAGGGAGGAGAGACCCAGTACTTC. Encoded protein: CASSPPSQGGETQYF. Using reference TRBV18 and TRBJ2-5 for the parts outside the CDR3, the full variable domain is NAGVMQNPRHLVRRRGQEARLRCSPMKGHSHVYWYRQLPEEGLKFMVYLQKENIIDESGMPKERFSAEFPKEGPSILRIQQVVRGDSAAYFCASSPPSQGGETQYFGPGTRLLVL.

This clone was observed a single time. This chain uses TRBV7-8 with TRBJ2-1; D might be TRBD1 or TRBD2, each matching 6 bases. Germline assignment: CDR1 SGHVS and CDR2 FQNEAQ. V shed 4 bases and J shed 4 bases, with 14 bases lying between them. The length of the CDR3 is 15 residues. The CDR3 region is CASSSPRGLYNEQFF. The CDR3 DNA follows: TGTGCCAGCAGCTCACCACGGGGGCTTTACAATGAGCAGTTCTTC.

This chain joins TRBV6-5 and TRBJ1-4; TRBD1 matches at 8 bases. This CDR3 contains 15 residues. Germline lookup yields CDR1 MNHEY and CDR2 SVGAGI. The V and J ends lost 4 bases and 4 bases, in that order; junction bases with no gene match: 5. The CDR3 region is CASSSTGGLNEKLFF. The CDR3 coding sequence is TGTGCCAGCAGTTCCACAGGGGGGCTTAATGAAAAACTGTTTTTT.

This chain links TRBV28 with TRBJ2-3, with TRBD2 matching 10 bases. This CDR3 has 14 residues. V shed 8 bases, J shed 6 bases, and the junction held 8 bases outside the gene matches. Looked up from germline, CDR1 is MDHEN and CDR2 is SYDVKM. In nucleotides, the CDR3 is TGTGCCAGCTCAGAGCGGGAGGGCCGGGATACGCAGTATTTT. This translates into CASSEREGRDTQYF. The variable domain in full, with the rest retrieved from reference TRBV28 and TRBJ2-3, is DVKVTQSSRYLVKRTGEKVFLECVQDMDHENMFWYRQDPGLGLRLIYFSYDVKMKEKGDIPEGYSVSREKKERFSLILESASTNQTSMYLCASSEREGRDTQYFGPGTRLTVL.

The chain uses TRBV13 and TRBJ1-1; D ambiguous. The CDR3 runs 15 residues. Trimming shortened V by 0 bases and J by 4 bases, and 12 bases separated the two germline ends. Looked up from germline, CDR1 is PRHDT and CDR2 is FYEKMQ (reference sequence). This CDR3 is CASSLGQVFVTEAFF. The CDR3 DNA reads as TGTGCCAGCAGCTTAGGGCAGGTCTTTGTCACTGAAGCTTTCTTT.

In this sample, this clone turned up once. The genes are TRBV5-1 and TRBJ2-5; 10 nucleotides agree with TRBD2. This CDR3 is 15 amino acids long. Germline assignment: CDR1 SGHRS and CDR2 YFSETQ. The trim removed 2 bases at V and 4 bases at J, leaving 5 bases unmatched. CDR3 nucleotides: TGCGCCAGCAGCTTAGCGGGAGGGCCTGTAGAGACCCAGTACTTC. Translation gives CASSLAGGPVETQYF. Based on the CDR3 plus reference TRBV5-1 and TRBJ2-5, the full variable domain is KAGVTQTPRYLIKTRGQQVTLSCSPISGHRSVSWYQQTPGQGLQFLFEYFSETQRNKGNFPGRFSGRQFSNSRSEMNVSTLELGDSALYLCASSLAGGPVETQYFGPGTRLLVL.